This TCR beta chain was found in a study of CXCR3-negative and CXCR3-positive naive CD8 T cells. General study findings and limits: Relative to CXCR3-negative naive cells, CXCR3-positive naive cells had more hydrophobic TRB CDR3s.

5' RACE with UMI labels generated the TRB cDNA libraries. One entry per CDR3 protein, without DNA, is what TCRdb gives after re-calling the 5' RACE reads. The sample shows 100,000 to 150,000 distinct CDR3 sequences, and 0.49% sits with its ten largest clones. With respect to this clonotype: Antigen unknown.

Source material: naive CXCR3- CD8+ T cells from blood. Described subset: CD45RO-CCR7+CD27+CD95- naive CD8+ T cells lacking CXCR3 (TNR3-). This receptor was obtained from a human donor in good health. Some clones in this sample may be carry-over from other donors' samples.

CDR3: CASRRWTEENTGELFF. This sequence joins TRBV3-1 and TRBJ2-2; TCRdb indicates TRBD1, and absent DNA this call remains unverified. The germline V gene has CDR1 LGHDT and CDR2 YNNKEL (reference sequence). This CDR3 is 16 amino acids long.